The clone carrying this T cell receptor (beta chain) was seen only once. Its antigen remains unidentified. Trimming removed 4 bases at V and 1 base at J, with 7 bases between. Germline V lookup: CDR1 MRHNA, CDR2 SNTAGT. The CDR3 runs 13 residues. These data are taken from a study of OX40 agonist ivuxolimab in advanced cancers. Study at large: Subjects had a mean age of roughly 60 years, with a range of roughly 23 to 80; less than 90% were male. General study findings and limits: Compared with CD4+, CD8+ T cells on average had more expanded clones. There were also nonresponders showing low normalized T-cell clonal expansion. Expanded peripheral T cell antigen specificity was not determined.

TCRdb's table, derived via immunoSEQ multiplex PCR, lists solely in-frame clones and lacks some. The table includes tens of thousands of clones, approximately 85% detected once. The receptor was derived from an adult with an advanced solid tumor such as melanoma, head and neck, liver or kidney cancer. The sample here was CD4+ or CD8+ T cells sorted from blood, taken in a trial of the OX40 agonist ivuxolimab. V is TRBV6-4 and J is TRBJ2-5, with D possibly matching TRBD1 (5 bases). The CDR3, as DNA: TGTGCCAGCAGTGTCAGGGTCCAAGAGACCCAGTACTTC. The encoded protein is CASSVRVQETQYF.